The sequence of this T cell receptor (beta chain) was determined in a study of metastatic and nonmetastatic thyroid tumors. Germline CDR1 SGHVS, CDR2 FQNEAQ. V lost 5 bases to trimming and J lost 3 bases; unmatched junction nucleotides: 6. This CDR3 spans 14 amino acids. Not a single patient had been given any form of treatment at any point before undergoing thyroid surgery. Through MiXCR, TCRdb re-clonotyped the PCR reads. The data contain around 59,000 clones, around 16% of them singletons. The sequenced sample consisted of blood. The chain has TRBV7-8 and TRBJ2-7; 8 bases align to TRBD2. This clonotype originated in a male donor with papillary thyroid cancer or a benign thyroid nodule (not recorded which). Some clones in this sample may be carry-over from other donors' samples. The CDR3 coding sequence is TGTGCCAGCAGCATGAGGACTAGCAACTACGAGCAGTACTTC. The encoded protein is CASSMRTSNYEQYF.